Listed here are 10 T cell receptor beta chains from one sample, sequenced in a study of T-cell reconstitution after alpha-beta-depleted transplantation in children listed by TCRdb under 2016. The treatment or condition label for this specimen denotes: allogeneic hematopoietic cell transplantation with graft depleted of TCRalphabeta T cells and CD19 B cells. Library creation used PCR. Sequencing instrument: Illumina HiSeq 2500. TCR library preparation used molecular barcoding, with unique molecular identifiers applied to normalize quantification of the TCRbeta repertoire. TCRdb reprocessed the public reads (quality trimming at Q25 with fastp, clone calling with MiXCR) and kept in-frame beta chains. When rows share a CDR3 protein, they turn into one entry using the most common DNA and genes. The sample table records approximately 290,000 distinct CDR3 sequences; roughly 12% of these occur just once. 23% of the sample is taken by the ten largest.

The sequences come from peripheral blood, collected 180 days after TCRalphabeta/CD19-depleted stem cell transplant. These receptors all come from a male patient under 10 years old who had a stem cell transplant for chronic granulomatous disease, so the T cells may come from the graft donor.

In this sample, this clonotype turned up many times. The rearrangement links TRBV6-1 to TRBJ2-7, with D tentatively TRBD1 or TRBD2 (5 bases each). The CDR3 contains 14 residues. CDR1 MNHNS and CDR2 SASEGT come from the germline V gene. V was shortened by 10 bases and J by 0 bases, with 16 bases between the two germline ends. The CDR3, as DNA: TGTGCCACCCATTCCGGGACCCCCTCCTACGAGCAGTACTTC. This encodes CATHSGTPSYEQYF.

The chain recombines TRBV30 with TRBJ2-3; a weak D match, TRBD2 (5 bases). The ends were cut back, 6 bases at V and 3 bases at J, with 22 bases in the middle. The CDR3 is made up of 16 amino acids. CDR1 and CDR2 from the germline V gene are GTSNPN and SVGIG (reference sequence). CDR3 loop: CACTSTYGIGTDTQYF. The DNA of the CDR3 is TGTGCCTGCACCTCCACCTACGGGATTGGAACAGATACGCAGTATTTT.

This clonotype was detected many times. The V and J genes are TRBV12-3 or TRBV12-4 and TRBJ1-5; the D gene is possibly TRBD1 (6 bases). The CDR3 extends over 14 amino acids. Trimming pared 5 bases from V and 6 bases from J, leaving 14 bases between. CDR3 sequence: CASSPVGGLQPQHF. CDR3 in DNA: TGTGCCAGCAGTCCCGTCGGGGGGCTTCAGCCCCAGCATTTT.

This clonotype showed up many times. The V and J genes are TRBV20-1 and TRBJ2-5; either TRBD1 or TRBD2 may supply D (6 bases each). Germline-derived CDR1 and CDR2 are DFQATT and SNEGSKA (reference sequence). The CDR3 covers 14 residues. V lost 0 bases, J lost 5 bases, and 13 bases lay in between. The CDR3 DNA sequence: TGCAGTGCTAGAGATCTAGGGGGGAAGGAGACCCAGTACTTC. Amino acid sequence: CSARDLGGKETQYF.

V and J are TRBV19 and TRBJ2-7; no definite D call. The germline V and J ends were trimmed by 2 bases and 3 bases, with 8 bases remaining between them. From germline, CDR1 is LNHDA and CDR2 SQIVND (reference sequence). CDR3 size: 13 residues. This chain's CDR3 is CASSIQDGYEQYF. CDR3 DNA sequence: TGTGCCAGTAGTATACAGGACGGCTACGAGCAGTACTTC. The variable domain in full, with the rest retrieved from reference TRBV19 and TRBJ2-7, is DGGITQSPKYLFRKEGQNVTLSCEQNLNHDAMYWYRQDPGQGLRLIYYSQIVNDFQKGDIAEGYSVSREKKESFPLTVTSAQKNPTAFYLCASSIQDGYEQYFGPGTRLTVT.

With regard to this clonotype: Since the CDR3 does not end with the conserved phenylalanine or tryptophan, this likely comes from a read error. The CDR3 nucleotides are TGCGCTAGCAGTGGTAAACTAGCGGGAGGAAGTCGGATCTCCTACGAGCAGTACTCC. This translates into CASSGKLAGGSRISYEQYS. The chain joins TRBV10-2 to TRBJ2-7, with 12 bases fitting TRBD2. Germline lookup yields CDR1 WSHSY and CDR2 SAAADI. The CDR3 is 19 residues long.

This clonotype has ten or more counts. This chain connects TRBV15 to TRBJ2-1; D may be TRBD2 (7 bases). The CDR3 consists of 14 residues. Trimming removed 6 bases at V and 6 bases at J, with 15 bases between. Germline CDR1 and CDR2: LNHNV and YYDKDF (reference sequence). The DNA of the CDR3 is TGTGCCACCAGGACAGGACTAGTGGGCAATGAGCAGTTCTTC. The encoded protein is CATRTGLVGNEQFF.

This clonotype was found many times. This chain links TRBV28 with TRBJ2-7, with 8 bases that match TRBD2. The CDR3 spans 16 residues. The germline gives CDR1 MDHEN, CDR2 SYDVKM. J was trimmed by 4 bases and V by 4 bases; bases with no gene match: 12. In nucleotides, the CDR3 is TGTGCCAGCAGTTCGTCGACTAGCGCCTTCCATTACGAGCAGTACTTC. Translated, it gives CASSSSTSAFHYEQYF.

This clonotype was seen many times. This chain links TRBV28 with TRBJ2-5, with a tentative D call TRBD2 (7 bases). Looked up from germline, CDR1 is MDHEN and CDR2 is SYDVKM. The CDR3 contains 17 residues. Between the trimmed V and J ends, which lost 5 bases and 2 bases, there was a span of 21 bases. DNA of the CDR3: TGTGCCAGCAGTCCTAGCAGGCGGGGGACAACACAAGAGACCCAGTACTTC. This encodes CASSPSRRGTTQETQYF.

In regard to this clonotype: The junction departs from germline at one end; a sequencing error may be responsible. The V and J genes are TRBV12-3 or TRBV12-4 and TRBJ2-7, with D maybe TRBD1 (7 bases). The CDR3 runs to 13 residues. DNA for the CDR3: TGTGCCAGCAGTTTGCGGGACAGCTACGAGAAGTACTTC. It is translated as CASSLRDSYEKYF.